This is a list of T cell receptor beta chains from one sample in a study of neurological immune-mediated disorders. Each CDR3 protein is one row after TCRdb ran MiXCR on the 5' RACE reads. Here the sample spans just under 45,000 distinct CDR3 sequences, about a fifth being singletons. Sequences were obtained from PBMCs. The origin of the receptors is a man in his 60s with HTLV-1-associated myelopathy (HAM/TSP). CDR3s include the opening cysteine and the closing phenylalanine or tryptophan. Each record gives: clone size, V gene, J gene, D gene, CDR3 protein, CDR3 DNA. D genes are given only for firm matches. Size tells how often a clone was seen (once, few, many) or the class of an expanded clone, and some rows leave it out.

clone size: .
V gene: TRBV28
J gene: TRBJ2-5
D gene: .
CDR3 protein: CTSRGEQETQYF
CDR3 DNA: TGTACCAGCAGGGGGGAACAAGAGACCCAGTACTTC

clone size: medium-sized
V gene: TRBV4-1
J gene: TRBJ1-6
D gene: .
CDR3 protein: CASSQFAGVEDSPLHF
CDR3 DNA: TGCGCCAGCAGCCAATTTGCAGGGGTGGAAGATTCACCCCTCCACTTT

clone size: .
V gene: TRBV14
J gene: TRBJ2-3
D gene: .
CDR3 protein: CASSQDPALDTQYF
CDR3 DNA: TGTGCCAGCAGCCAAGATCCCGCCTTAGATACGCAGTATTTT

clone size: many
V gene: TRBV27
J gene: TRBJ1-5
D gene: TRBD1
CDR3 protein: CASRVQGVNQPQHF
CDR3 DNA: TGTGCCAGCAGAGTACAGGGGGTCAATCAGCCCCAGCATTTT

clone size: many
V gene: TRBV20-1
J gene: TRBJ2-7
D gene: .
CDR3 protein: CSAAGPSYEQYF
CDR3 DNA: TGCAGTGCGGCGGGGCCTTCCTACGAGCAGTACTTC

clone size: many
V gene: TRBV5-1
J gene: TRBJ2-2
D gene: .
CDR3 protein: CASSLAGGTGELFF
CDR3 DNA: TGCGCCAGCAGCTTGGCCGGGGGTACCGGGGAGCTGTTTTTT

clone size: .
V gene: TRBV2
J gene: TRBJ1-1
D gene: .
CDR3 protein: CASSVSNTEAFF
CDR3 DNA: TGTGCCAGCAGTGTATCGAACACTGAAGCTTTCTTT

clone size: .
V gene: TRBV5-1
J gene: TRBJ2-7
D gene: .
CDR3 protein: CASSFPGDDEQYF
CDR3 DNA: TGCGCCAGCAGCTTCCCAGGGGACGACGAGCAGTACTTC

clone size: many
V gene: TRBV2
J gene: TRBJ1-2
D gene: .
CDR3 protein: CASSERRTYGYTF
CDR3 DNA: TGTGCCAGCAGTGAAAGGCGCACCTATGGCTACACCTTC

clone size: .
V gene: TRBV20-1
J gene: TRBJ1-2
D gene: TRBD1
CDR3 protein: CSARQGVDYGYTF
CDR3 DNA: TGCAGTGCTAGACAGGGGGTGGACTATGGCTACACCTTC

clone size: .
V gene: TRBV7-2
J gene: TRBJ2-7
D gene: TRBD2
CDR3 protein: CASSAWRESHEQYF
CDR3 DNA: TGTGCCAGCAGCGCGTGGCGGGAGTCCCACGAGCAGTACTTC

clone size: .
V gene: TRBV6-1
J gene: TRBJ1-1
D gene: .
CDR3 protein: CASTARHTEAFF
CDR3 DNA: TGTGCCAGCACCGCCCGACACACTGAAGCTTTCTTT

clone size: many
V gene: TRBV28
J gene: TRBJ1-3
D gene: .
CDR3 protein: CASSTRDGGNTIYF
CDR3 DNA: TGTGCCAGCAGTACCCGGGACGGAGGAAACACCATATATTTT

clone size: many
V gene: TRBV28
J gene: TRBJ1-6
D gene: TRBD1
CDR3 protein: CASRVDRGPNSPLHF
CDR3 DNA: TGTGCCAGCAGGGTCGACAGGGGACCCAATTCACCCCTCCACTTT

clone size: many
V gene: TRBV20-1
J gene: TRBJ1-6
D gene: .
CDR3 protein: CSAREGRRYNSPLHF
CDR3 DNA: TGCAGTGCTAGAGAGGGGCGACGATATAATTCACCCCTCCACTTT

clone size: many
V gene: TRBV7-3
J gene: TRBJ1-1
D gene: .
CDR3 protein: CATSEDLTTEAFF
CDR3 DNA: TGTGCCACCTCCGAGGACCTTACCACTGAAGCTTTCTTT

clone size: many
V gene: TRBV7-9
J gene: TRBJ1-1
D gene: TRBD1
CDR3 protein: CASSPGTVNTEAFF
CDR3 DNA: TGTGCCAGCAGCCCCGGGACAGTGAACACTGAAGCTTTCTTT